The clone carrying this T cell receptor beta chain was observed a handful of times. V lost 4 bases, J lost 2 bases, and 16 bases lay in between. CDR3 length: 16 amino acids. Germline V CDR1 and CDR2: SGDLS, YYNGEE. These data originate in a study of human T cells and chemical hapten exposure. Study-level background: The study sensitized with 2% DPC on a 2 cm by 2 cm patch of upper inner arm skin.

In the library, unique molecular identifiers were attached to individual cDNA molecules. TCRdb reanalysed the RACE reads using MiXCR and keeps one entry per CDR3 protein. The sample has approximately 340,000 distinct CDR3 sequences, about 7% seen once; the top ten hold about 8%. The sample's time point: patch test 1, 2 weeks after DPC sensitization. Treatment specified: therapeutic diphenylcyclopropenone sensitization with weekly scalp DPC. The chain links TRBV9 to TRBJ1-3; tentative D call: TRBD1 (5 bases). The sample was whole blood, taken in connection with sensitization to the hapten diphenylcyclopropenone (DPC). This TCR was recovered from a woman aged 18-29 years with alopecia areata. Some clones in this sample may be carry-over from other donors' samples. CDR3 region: CASSPGRGGTGNTIYF. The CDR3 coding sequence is TGTGCCAGCAGCCCGGGGAGGGGAGGCACTGGAAACACCATATATTTT.